The sequence of this TCR beta chain was determined in a study of PD-1 blockade in classical Hodgkin lymphoma. For the study at large: Patients got intravenous nivolumab 3 mg/kg every 2 weeks. Notes on the study in general: According to reports, newly diagnosed patients had lower baseline TCR diversity than healthy donors, and relapsed/refractory patients had lower baseline TCR diversity still. The study found complete responders had baseline diversity similar to newly diagnosed patients. The CD4+ diversity rise by C4D1 was clearest in complete responders.

Using immunoSEQ multiplex PCR, the repertoire was profiled, and TCRdb retains in-frame clones only, with some absent. The data contain about 52,000 clones, around 86% of them singletons. Time point noted: cycle 4 day 1 (C4D1), after more than 5 weeks of nivolumab. Brentuximab vedotin exposure varied, and every patient relapsed after autologous stem cell transplantation. CDR1 and CDR2 from the germline V gene are SGHTA and FQGNSA. V dropped 1 base and J dropped 3; count of bases not matched to a gene: 6. This CDR3 comprises 16 residues. As for this clone: Its antigen remains unidentified.

The TCR comes from a human donor with classical Hodgkin lymphoma. The V gene is TRBV7-2, the J gene TRBJ2-3; 8 nucleotides align to TRBD2. The sample consisted of peripheral blood mononuclear cells (PBMCs), taken before the fourth cycle of nivolumab. This CDR3 reads CASSLGAGVGTDTQYF. CDR3 bases: TGTGCCAGCAGCTTAGGAGCGGGGGTCGGGACAGATACGCAGTATTTT.